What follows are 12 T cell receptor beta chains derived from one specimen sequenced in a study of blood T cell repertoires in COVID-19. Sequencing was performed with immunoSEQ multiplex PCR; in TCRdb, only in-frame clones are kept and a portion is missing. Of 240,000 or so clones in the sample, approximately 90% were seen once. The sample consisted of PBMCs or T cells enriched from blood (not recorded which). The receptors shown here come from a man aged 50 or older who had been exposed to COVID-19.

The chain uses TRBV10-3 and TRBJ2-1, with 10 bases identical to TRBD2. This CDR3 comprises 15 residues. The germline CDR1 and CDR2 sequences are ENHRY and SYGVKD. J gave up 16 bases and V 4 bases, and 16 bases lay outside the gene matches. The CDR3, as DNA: TGTGCCATCAGTGCACACTTACTAGCGGGAAGGCCCTATTTCTTC. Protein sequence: CAISAHLLAGRPYFF.

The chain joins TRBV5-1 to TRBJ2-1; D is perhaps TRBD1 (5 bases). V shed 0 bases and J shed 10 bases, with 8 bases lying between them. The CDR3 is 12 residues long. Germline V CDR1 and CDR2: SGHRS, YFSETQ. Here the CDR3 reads CASSLEGVEQFF. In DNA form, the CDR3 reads TGCGCCAGCAGCTTGGAAGGGGTCGAGCAGTTCTTC. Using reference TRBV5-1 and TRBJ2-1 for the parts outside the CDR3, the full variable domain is KAGVTQTPRYLIKTRGQQVTLSCSPISGHRSVSWYQQTPGQGLQFLFEYFSETQRNKGNFPGRFSGRQFSNSRSEMNVSTLELGDSALYLCASSLEGVEQFFGPGTRLTVL.

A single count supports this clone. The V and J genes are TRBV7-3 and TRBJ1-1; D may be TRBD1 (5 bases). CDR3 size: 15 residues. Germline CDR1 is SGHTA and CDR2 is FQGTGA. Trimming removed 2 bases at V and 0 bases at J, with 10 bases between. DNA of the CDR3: TGTGCCAGCAGCTTATCGGCAGGGATGAACACTGAAGCTTTCTTT. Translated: CASSLSAGMNTEAFF.

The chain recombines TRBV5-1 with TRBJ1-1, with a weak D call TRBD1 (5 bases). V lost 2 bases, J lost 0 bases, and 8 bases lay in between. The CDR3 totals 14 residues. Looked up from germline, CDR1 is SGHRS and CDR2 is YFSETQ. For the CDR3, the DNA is TGCGCCAGCAGCTTACTACAGGTGAACACTGAAGCTTTCTTT. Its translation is CASSLLQVNTEAFF.

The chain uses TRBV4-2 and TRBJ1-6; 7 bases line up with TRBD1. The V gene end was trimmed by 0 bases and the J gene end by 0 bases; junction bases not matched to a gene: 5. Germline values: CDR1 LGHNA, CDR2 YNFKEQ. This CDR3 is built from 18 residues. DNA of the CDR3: TGTGCCAGCAGCCAAGACGACAGGGCCAGCTCCTATAATTCACCCCTCCACTTT. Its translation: CASSQDDRASSYNSPLHF.

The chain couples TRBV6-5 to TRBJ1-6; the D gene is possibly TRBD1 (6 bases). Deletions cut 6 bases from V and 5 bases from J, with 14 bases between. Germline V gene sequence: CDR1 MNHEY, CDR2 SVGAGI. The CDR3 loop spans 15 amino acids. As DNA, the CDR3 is TGTGCCAGCAGGCAGGGGTGGGGGAATAATTCACCCCTCCACTTT. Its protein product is CASRQGWGNNSPLHF.

The CDR3 is CASSLRVSFDDEQFF. The CDR3 DNA reads as TGTGCCAGCAGCCTCCGGGTCTCGTTCGACGATGAGCAGTTCTTC. The rearrangement links TRBV11-2 to TRBJ2-1; D is uncertain. Trimming took off 5 bases at V and 8 bases at J, with 19 bases between the two ends. Germline-derived CDR1 and CDR2 are SGHAT and FQNNGV. The CDR3 contains 15 residues.

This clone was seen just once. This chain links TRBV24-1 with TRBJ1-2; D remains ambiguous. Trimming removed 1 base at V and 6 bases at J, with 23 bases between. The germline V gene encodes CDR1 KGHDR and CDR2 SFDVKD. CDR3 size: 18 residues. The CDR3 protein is CATSDFSTQNLAVNGYTF. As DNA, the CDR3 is TGTGCCACCAGTGATTTTTCAACCCAGAATTTGGCGGTAAATGGCTACACCTTC.

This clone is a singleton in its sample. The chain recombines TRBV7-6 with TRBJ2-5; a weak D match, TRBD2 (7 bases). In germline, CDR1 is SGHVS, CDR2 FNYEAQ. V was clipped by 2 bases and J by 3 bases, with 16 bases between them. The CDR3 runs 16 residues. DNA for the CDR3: TGTGCCAGCAGCTTAAACTTCGGGGGGCAGGAAGAGACCCAGTACTTC. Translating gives CASSLNFGGQEETQYF.

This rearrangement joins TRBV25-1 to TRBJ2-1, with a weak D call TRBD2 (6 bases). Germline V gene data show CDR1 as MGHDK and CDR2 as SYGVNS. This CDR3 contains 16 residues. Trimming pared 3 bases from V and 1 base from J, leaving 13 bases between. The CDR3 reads CASSDVGGRSYNEQFF. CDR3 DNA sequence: TGTGCCAGCAGTGACGTAGGTGGGAGGTCCTACAATGAGCAGTTCTTC. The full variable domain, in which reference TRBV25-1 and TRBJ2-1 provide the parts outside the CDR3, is EADIYQTPRYLVIGTGKKITLECSQTMGHDKMYWYQQDPGMELHLIHYSYGVNSTEKGDLSSESTVSRIRTEHFPLTLESARPSHTSQYLCASSDVGGRSYNEQFFGPGTRLTVL.

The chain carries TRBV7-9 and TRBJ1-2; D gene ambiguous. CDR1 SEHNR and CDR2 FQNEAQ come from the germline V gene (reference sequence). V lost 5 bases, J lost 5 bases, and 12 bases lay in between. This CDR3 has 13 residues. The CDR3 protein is CASSPPALYGYTF. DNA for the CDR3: TGTGCCAGCAGCCCTCCCGCACTTTATGGCTACACCTTC.

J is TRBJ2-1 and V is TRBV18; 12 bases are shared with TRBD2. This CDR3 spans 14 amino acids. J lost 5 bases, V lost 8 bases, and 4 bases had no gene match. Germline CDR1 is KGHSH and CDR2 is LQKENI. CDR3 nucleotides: TGTGCCAGCCTTAGGACTAGCGGGAACAATGAGCAGTTCTTC. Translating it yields CASLRTSGNNEQFF.